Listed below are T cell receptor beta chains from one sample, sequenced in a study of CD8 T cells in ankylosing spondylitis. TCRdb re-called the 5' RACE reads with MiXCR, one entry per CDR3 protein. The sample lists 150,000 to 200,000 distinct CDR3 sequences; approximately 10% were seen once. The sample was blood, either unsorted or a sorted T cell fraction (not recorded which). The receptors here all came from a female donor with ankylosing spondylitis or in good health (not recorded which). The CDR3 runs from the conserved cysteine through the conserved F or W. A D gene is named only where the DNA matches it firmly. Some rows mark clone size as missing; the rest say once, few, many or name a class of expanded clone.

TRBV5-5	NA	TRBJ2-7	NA	CASSFSGTTFSYEQYF	TGTGCCAGCAGCTTTTCCGGGACGACGTTCTCCTACGAGCAGTACTTC
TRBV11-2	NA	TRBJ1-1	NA	CASSLGPRNTEAFF	TGTGCCAGCAGCTTAGGTCCGAGGAACACTGAAGCTTTCTTT
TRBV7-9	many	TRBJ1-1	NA	CASSSEGYTEAFF	TGTGCCAGCAGCTCCGAGGGTTACACTGAAGCTTTCTTT
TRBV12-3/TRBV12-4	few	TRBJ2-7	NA	CASSPAGVIQYF	TGTGCCAGCAGTCCAGCAGGGGTGATCCAGTACTTC
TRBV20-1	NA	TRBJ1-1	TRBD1	CSAPGTGMTEAFF	TGCAGTGCCCCCGGGACAGGGATGACTGAAGCTTTCTTT
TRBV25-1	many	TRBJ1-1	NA	CASSEWELNTEAFF	TGTGCCAGCAGTGAATGGGAGTTGAACACTGAAGCTTTCTTT
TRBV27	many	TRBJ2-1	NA	CASSAGGGPEQFF	TGTGCCAGCAGTGCAGGCGGGGGCCCGGAGCAGTTCTTC
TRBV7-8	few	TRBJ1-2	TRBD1	CASSQVGTDYGYTF	TGTGCCAGCAGCCAAGTCGGGACAGACTATGGCTACACCTTC
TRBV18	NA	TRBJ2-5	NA	CASSPTPGLPGETQYF	TGTGCCAGCTCACCAACGCCGGGACTCCCCGGGGAGACCCAGTACTTC
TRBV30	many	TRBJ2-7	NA	CAWRGGTSSTEQYF	TGTGCCTGGAGAGGTGGGACATCCTCTACGGAGCAGTACTTC
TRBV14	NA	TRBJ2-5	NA	CASSPRGRGPTQYF	TGTGCCAGCAGCCCTAGAGGAAGGGGCCCGACCCAGTACTTC
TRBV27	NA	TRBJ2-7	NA	CASSSAGGVVYEQYF	TGTGCCAGCAGTTCGGCCGGGGGAGTAGTCTACGAGCAGTACTTC
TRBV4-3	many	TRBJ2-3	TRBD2	CASSQDPGTSGSDTQYF	TGCGCCAGCAGCCAAGATCCTGGGACTAGCGGGTCAGATACGCAGTATTTT
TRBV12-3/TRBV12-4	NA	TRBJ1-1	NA	CASSWLGGTEAFF	TGTGCCAGCAGTTGGTTAGGAGGCACTGAAGCTTTCTTT
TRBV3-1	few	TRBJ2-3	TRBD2	CASSTSAGATDTQYF	TGTGCCAGCAGCACATCGGCGGGAGCCACAGATACGCAGTATTTT
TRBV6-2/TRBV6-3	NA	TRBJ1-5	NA	CASSPAGQPQHF	TGTGCCAGCAGTCCCGCCGGTCAGCCCCAGCATTTT
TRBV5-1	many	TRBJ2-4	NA	CASSPGAAKNIQYF	TGCGCCAGCAGCCCCGGGGCCGCCAAAAACATTCAGTACTTC
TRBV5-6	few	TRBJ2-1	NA	CASSFTGAGFYEQFF	TGTGCCAGCAGCTTCACAGGGGCGGGGTTTTATGAGCAGTTCTTC
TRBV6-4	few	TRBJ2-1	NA	CASSGGKDNEQFF	TGTGCCAGCAGTGGCGGGAAAGACAATGAGCAGTTCTTC
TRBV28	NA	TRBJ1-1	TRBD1	CASSLQGAGEAFF	TGTGCCAGCAGTTTACAGGGGGCTGGTGAAGCTTTCTTT
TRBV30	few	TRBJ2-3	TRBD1	CAWSVLGDSLDTQYF	TGTGCCTGGAGTGTACTCGGGGACAGTTTAGATACGCAGTATTTT
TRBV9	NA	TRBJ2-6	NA	CASSFPVGPYSGANVLTF	TGTGCCAGCAGCTTCCCGGTGGGCCCCTACTCTGGGGCCAACGTCCTGACTTTC
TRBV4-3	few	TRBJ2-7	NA	CASSQDETGDEQYF	TGCGCCAGCAGCCAAGATGAGACCGGGGACGAGCAGTACTTC
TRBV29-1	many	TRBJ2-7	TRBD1	CSSWGQGNEQYF	TGCAGCTCCTGGGGACAGGGCAACGAGCAGTACTTC
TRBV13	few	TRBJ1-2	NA	CASSLGGRGFGGYTF	TGTGCCAGCAGCTTAGGAGGCAGGGGATTCGGTGGCTACACCTTC
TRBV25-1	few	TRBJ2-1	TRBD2	CASSERMASNPSGRGVEQFF	TGTGCCAGCAGTGAAAGGATGGCCAGTAACCCTAGCGGGAGGGGGGTTGAGCAGTTCTTC
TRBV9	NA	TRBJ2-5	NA	CASSVDSEFQETQYF	TGTGCCAGCAGCGTAGATTCTGAGTTCCAAGAGACCCAGTACTTC
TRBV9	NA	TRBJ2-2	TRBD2	CASSVQVSGSRTGELFF	TGTGCCAGCAGCGTACAAGTAAGCGGGAGCCGCACCGGGGAGCTGTTTTTT
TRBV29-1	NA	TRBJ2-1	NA	CSVDTEYYNEQFF	TGCAGCGTTGATACAGAGTACTACAATGAGCAGTTCTTC
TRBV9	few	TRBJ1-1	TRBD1	CASSTGTGRMNTEAFF	TGTGCCAGCAGCACTGGGACAGGGAGAATGAACACTGAAGCTTTCTTT
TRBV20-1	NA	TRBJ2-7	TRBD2	CSAGQRGYEQYF	TGCAGTGCAGGGCAGCGGGGTTACGAGCAGTACTTC
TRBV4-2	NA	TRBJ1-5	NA	CASSQESPQPQHF	TGTGCCAGCAGCCAAGAATCCCCACAGCCCCAGCATTTT
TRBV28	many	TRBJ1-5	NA	CASSPTRTASQPQHF	TGTGCCAGCAGTCCCACTAGGACAGCGAGTCAGCCCCAGCATTTT
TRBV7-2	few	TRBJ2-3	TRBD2	CASSLFGGSATDTQYF	TGTGCCAGCAGCTTGTTCGGGGGGAGTGCCACAGATACGCAGTATTTT
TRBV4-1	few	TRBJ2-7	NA	CASSQEPEDAAIHEQYF	TGCGCCAGCAGCCAAGAACCGGAGGACGCGGCCATCCACGAGCAGTACTTC
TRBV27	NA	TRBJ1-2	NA	CASSSATSNYGYTF	TGTGCCAGCAGTTCCGCAACTAGCAACTATGGCTACACCTTC
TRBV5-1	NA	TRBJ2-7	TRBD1	CASSADRGYTYEQYF	TGCGCCAGCAGCGCCGACAGGGGTTACACCTACGAGCAGTACTTC
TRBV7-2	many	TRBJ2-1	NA	CASSLEGGSYNEQFF	TGTGCCAGCAGCTTAGAAGGAGGATCCTACAATGAGCAGTTCTTC